The 2 T cell receptor delta chains below were found in one sample sequenced in a study of γδ T cells in repeated Plasmodium falciparum infection. TCRdb re-called the multiplex PCR reads through CATT. The data show around 86,000 delta-chain clones, around 1.4% seen once. Vgamma9/Vdelta2+ and Vdelta2-negative gammadelta T cells were flow-sorted from PBMC for bulk sequencing. Sequenced material: gamma-delta T cells from blood. These receptor sequences come from a pool of human donors (malaria-infected and uninfected, not separated).

This clone occurred a few times. This chain uses TRDV1 with TRDJ1, with D possibly matching TRDD3 (6 bases). TCRdb offers no J gene call, so here the DNA was matched to germline to obtain one. V shed 2 bases and J shed 1 base, with 17 bases lying between them. CDR1 is TSWWSYY, CDR2 QGS, per germline. CDR3 length: 17 amino acids. This CDR3 reads CALGEAWVGGFTDKLIF. The CDR3 DNA reads TGTGCTCTTGGGGAAGCTTGGGTGGGGGGCTTCACCGATAAACTCATCTTT.

With regard to this clone: TCRdb pairs this DNA with a much larger clone's protein that differs at residue 7, likely a read error; the protein shown was translated from the DNA. The chain carries TRDV1 and TRDJ1; D remains ambiguous. Because TCRdb records no J gene, it was assigned here through a match of the DNA to germline. This CDR3 has 19 residues. With 4 bases removed from V and 0 bases from J, the gap between germline ends came to 24 bases. Germline assignment: CDR1 TSWWSYY and CDR2 QGS. The CDR3 bases are TGTGCTCTTGGGGTTGCGGTACGTAAAACCAACCCGTACACCGATAAACTCATCTTT. This gives the protein CALGVAVRKTNPYTDKLIF.